A single T cell receptor beta chain is shown here with its context. Its matching antigen is unknown. This record belongs to a study of T cells in Graves' hyperthyroidism and ophthalmopathy. As for the study in general: The initial diagnosis was the point when peripheral blood was collected, ahead of any treatment.

Study-wide findings and caveats: Blood also contained most expanded thyroid clonotypes above 0.001.

V was cut by 9 bases and J by 2 bases, with 11 bases left in between. The CDR3 runs 12 residues. Germline V gene sequence: CDR1 SNHLY, CDR2 FYNNEI. Diagnosis of hyperthyroidism was new in patients aged 18 to 65, and its duration was under 2 months. The investigators amplified TCR beta CDR3 regions from RNA transcripts. The HTBI set primed first-round TCR CDR3 RT-PCR. MiXCR was run by TCRdb on the multiplex PCR reads, yielding one entry per CDR3 protein. The data contain about 270,000 distinct CDR3 sequences, 13% to 15% of them seen just once; the ten biggest clones take up roughly 30%. The sequence was collected from a woman between 45 and 60 years old with Graves' hyperthyroidism that later progressed to Graves' ophthalmopathy. The sample was blood. The chain combines TRBV2 with TRBJ2-7; D unresolved. In nucleotides, the CDR3 is TGTGCCAGGGCTAGGCCCCCCTACGAGCAGTACTTC. This codes for CARARPPYEQYF.